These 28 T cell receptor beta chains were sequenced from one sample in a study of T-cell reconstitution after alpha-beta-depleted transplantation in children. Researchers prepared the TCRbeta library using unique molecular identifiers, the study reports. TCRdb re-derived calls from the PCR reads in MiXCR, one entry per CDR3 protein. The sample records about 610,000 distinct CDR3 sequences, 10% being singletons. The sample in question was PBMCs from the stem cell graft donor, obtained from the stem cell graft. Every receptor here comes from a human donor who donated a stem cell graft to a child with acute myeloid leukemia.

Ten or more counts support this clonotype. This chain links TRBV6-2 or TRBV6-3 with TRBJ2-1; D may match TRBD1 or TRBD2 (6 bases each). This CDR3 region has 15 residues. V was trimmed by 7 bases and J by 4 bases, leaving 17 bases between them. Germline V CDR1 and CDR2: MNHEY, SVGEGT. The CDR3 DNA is TGTGCCAGCATTAAGGGGGGAGGACTTTACAATGAGCAGTTCTTC. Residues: CASIKGGGLYNEQFF.

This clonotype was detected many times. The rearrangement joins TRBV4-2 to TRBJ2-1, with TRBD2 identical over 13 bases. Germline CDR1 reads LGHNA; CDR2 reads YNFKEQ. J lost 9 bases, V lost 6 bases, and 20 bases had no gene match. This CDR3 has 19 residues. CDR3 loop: CASRPGLAGVGLVQGEQFF. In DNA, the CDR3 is TGTGCCAGCAGACCCGGACTAGCGGGAGTTGGGCTGGTACAAGGTGAGCAGTTCTTC.

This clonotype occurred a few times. The CDR3 sequence: CASSHPGLRLGNIQYF. The CDR3 nucleotides are TGTGCCAGCAGCCATCCGGGACTCCGCTTGGGGAACATTCAGTACTTC. The chain combines TRBV11-2 with TRBJ2-4; the D gene is possibly TRBD2 (6 bases). V lost 5 bases and J lost 7, with 21 bases in between. Per germline, CDR1 SGHAT and CDR2 FQNNGV. CDR3 length: 16 residues.

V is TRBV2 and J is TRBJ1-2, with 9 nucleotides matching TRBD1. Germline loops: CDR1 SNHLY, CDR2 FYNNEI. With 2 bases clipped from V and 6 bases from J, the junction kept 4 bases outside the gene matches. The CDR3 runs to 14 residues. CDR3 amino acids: CASSEYRGQDGYTF. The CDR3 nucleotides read TGTGCCAGCAGTGAATACAGGGGGCAGGATGGCTACACCTTC.

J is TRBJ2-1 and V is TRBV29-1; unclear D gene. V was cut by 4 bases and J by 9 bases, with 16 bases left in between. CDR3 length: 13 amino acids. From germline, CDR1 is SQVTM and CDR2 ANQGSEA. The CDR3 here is CSVGKDPSSEQFF. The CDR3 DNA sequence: TGCAGCGTTGGTAAGGATCCTTCAAGTGAGCAGTTCTTC.

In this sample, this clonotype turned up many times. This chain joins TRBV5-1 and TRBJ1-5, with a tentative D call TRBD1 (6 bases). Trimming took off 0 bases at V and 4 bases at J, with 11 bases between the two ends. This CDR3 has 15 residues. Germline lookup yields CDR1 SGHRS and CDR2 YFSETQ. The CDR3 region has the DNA TGCGCCAGCAGCTTGGAGGGGGGCAGAAATCAGCCCCAGCATTTT. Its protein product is CASSLEGGRNQPQHF. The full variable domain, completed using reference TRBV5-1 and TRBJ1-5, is KAGVTQTPRYLIKTRGQQVTLSCSPISGHRSVSWYQQTPGQGLQFLFEYFSETQRNKGNFPGRFSGRQFSNSRSEMNVSTLELGDSALYLCASSLEGGRNQPQHFGDGTRLSIL.

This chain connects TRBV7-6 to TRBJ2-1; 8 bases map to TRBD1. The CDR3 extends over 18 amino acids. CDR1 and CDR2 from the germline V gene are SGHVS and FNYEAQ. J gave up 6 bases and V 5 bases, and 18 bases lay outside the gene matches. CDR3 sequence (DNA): TGTGCCAGCAGCGCGGGACAGGTTCGTCTCGGCCCCTCCAATGAGCAGTTCTTC. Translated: CASSAGQVRLGPSNEQFF.

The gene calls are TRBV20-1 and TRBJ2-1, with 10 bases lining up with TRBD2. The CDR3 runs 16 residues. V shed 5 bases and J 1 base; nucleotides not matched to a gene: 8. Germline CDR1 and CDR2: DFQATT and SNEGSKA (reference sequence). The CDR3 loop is CSAHVASGRSYNEQFF. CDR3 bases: TGCAGTGCTCATGTGGCTAGCGGGAGATCCTACAATGAGCAGTTCTTC.

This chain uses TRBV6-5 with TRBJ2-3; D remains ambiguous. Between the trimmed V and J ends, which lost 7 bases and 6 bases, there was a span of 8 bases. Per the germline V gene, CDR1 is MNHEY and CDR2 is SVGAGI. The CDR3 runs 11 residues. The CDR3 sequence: CASTSRDTQYF. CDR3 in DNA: TGTGCCAGCACCTCTCGGGATACGCAGTATTTT.

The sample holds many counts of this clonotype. The CDR3 nucleotides read TGTGCCAGCAGTCCACGGACTAGCGGGAGGGGATCTGGGGCCAACGTCCTGACTTTC. This sequence encodes CASSPRTSGRGSGANVLTF. The J gene is TRBJ2-6, the V gene TRBV28; 15 bases map to TRBD2. The J segment lost 1 base and the V segment lost 5 bases, leaving 6 bases of the junction unmatched. Germline V lookup: CDR1 MDHEN, CDR2 SYDVKM. This CDR3 has 19 residues.

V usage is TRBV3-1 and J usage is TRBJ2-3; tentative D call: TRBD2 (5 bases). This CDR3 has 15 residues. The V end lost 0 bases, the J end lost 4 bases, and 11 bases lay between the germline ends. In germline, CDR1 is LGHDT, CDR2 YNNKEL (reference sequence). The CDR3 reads CASSQEPLRADTQYF. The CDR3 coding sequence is TGTGCCAGCAGCCAAGAACCCTTGCGGGCAGATACGCAGTATTTT.

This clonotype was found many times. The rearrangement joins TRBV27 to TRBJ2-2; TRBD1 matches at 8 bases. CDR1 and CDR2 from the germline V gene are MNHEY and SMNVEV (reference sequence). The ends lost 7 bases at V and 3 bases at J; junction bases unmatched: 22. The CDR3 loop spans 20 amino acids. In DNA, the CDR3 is TGTGCCAGCACCCCCCGAAACGACTGGGCAGGGGGCGCGTACACCGGGGAGCTGTTTTTT. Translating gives CASTPRNDWAGGAYTGELFF.

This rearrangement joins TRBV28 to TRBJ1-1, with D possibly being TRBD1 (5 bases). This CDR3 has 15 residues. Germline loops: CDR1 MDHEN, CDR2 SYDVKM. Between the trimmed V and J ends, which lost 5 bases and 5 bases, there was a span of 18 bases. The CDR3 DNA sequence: TGTGCCAGCAGTGCCCTGGGGGGTAAGGAGACTGAAGCTTTCTTT. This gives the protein CASSALGGKETEAFF.

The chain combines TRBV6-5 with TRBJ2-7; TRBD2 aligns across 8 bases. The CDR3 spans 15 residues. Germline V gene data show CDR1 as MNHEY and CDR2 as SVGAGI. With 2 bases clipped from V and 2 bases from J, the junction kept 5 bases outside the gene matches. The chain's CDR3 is CASSYKREGPYEQYF. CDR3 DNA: TGTGCCAGCAGTTACAAACGGGAGGGCCCCTACGAGCAGTACTTC.

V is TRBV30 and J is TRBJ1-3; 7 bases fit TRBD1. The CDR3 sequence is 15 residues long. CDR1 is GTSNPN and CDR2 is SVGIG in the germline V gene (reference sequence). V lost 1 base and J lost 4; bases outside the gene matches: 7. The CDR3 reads CAWSASGTVGNTIYF. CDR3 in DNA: TGTGCCTGGAGTGCCTCCGGGACAGTCGGAAACACCATATATTTT.

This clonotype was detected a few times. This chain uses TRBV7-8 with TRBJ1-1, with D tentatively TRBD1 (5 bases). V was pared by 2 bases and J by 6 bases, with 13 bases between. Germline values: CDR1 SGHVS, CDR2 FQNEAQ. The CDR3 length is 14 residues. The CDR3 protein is CASSLIGGKAEAFF. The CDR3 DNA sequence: TGTGCCAGCAGCTTAATTGGGGGAAAGGCTGAAGCTTTCTTT.

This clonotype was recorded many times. DNA of the CDR3: TGTGCCAGCGGCCCAGAGGGGGAGACCCAGTACTTC. Translation gives CASGPEGETQYF. V is TRBV28 and J is TRBJ2-5, with D perhaps assigned TRBD1 or TRBD2 (5 bases each). CDR1 MDHEN and CDR2 SYDVKM come from the germline V gene. The CDR3 sequence is 12 residues long. V lost 8 bases and J 5 bases, leaving 12 bases between the germline ends.

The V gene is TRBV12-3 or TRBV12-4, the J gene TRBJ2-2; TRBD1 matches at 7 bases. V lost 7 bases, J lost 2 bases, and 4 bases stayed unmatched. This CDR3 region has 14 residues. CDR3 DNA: TGTGCCAGCAACCGGGACAGAAACACCGGGGAGCTGTTTTTT. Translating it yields CASNRDRNTGELFF.

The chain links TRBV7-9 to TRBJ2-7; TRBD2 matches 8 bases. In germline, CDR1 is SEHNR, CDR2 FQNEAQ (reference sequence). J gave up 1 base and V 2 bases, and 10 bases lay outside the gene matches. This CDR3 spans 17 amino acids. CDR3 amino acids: CASSLTGGGRYSYEQYF. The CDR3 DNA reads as TGTGCCAGCAGCTTAACCGGGGGGGGCCGTTATTCCTACGAGCAGTACTTC.

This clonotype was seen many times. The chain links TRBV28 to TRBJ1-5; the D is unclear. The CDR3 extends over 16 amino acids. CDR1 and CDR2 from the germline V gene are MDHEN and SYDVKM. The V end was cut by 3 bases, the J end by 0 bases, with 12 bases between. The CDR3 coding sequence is TGTGCCAGCAGTTTTCAAAGCGCTTATAGCAATCAGCCCCAGCATTTT. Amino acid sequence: CASSFQSAYSNQPQHF.

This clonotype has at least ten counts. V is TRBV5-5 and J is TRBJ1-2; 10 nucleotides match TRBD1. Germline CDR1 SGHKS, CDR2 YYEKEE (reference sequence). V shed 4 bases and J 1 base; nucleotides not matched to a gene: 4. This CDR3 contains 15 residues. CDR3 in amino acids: CASSPGQGVNYGYTF. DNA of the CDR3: TGTGCCAGCAGCCCAGGACAGGGGGTTAACTATGGCTACACCTTC.

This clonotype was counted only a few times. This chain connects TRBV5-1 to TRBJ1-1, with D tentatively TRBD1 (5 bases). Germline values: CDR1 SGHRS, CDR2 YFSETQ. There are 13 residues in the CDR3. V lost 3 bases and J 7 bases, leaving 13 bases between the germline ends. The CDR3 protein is CASSSGTGYEAFF. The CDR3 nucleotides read TGCGCCAGCAGCTCAGGGACTGGCTATGAAGCTTTCTTT.

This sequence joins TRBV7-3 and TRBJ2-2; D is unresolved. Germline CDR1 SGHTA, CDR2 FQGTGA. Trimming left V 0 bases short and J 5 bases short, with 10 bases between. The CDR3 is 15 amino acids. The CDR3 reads CASSLTSGVTGELFF. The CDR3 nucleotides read TGTGCCAGCAGCTTAACGAGTGGGGTTACCGGGGAGCTGTTTTTT.

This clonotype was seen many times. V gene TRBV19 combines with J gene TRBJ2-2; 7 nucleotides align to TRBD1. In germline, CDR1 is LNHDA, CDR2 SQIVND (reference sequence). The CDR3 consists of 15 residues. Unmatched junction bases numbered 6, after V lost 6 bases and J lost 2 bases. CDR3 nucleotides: TGTGCCAGTAGGACAGGGAACTTAAACACCGGGGAGCTGTTTTTT. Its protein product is CASRTGNLNTGELFF.

The CDR3 here is CAGTNGNEQFF. CDR3 nucleotide sequence: TGTGCCGGCACTAACGGGAATGAGCAGTTCTTC. The genes are TRBV25-1 and TRBJ2-1, with D hard to call. Per germline, CDR1 MGHDK and CDR2 SYGVNS. V lost 11 bases and J 7 bases, leaving 12 bases between the germline ends. The length of the CDR3 is 11 residues. The whole variable domain, filled in from reference TRBV25-1 and TRBJ2-1, reads EADIYQTPRYLVIGTGKKITLECSQTMGHDKMYWYQQDPGMELHLIHYSYGVNSTEKGDLSSESTVSRIRTEHFPLTLESARPSHTSQYLCAGTNGNEQFFGPGTRLTVL.

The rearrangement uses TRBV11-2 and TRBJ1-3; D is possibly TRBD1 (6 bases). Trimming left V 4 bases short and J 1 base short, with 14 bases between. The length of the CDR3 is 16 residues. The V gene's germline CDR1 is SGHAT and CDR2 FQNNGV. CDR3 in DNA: TGTGCCAGCAGCTCTGTCAGGGGAGGGTCTGGAAACACCATATATTTT. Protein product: CASSSVRGGSGNTIYF. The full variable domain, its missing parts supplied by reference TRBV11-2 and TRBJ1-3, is EAGVAQSPRYKIIEKRQSVAFWCNPISGHATLYWYQQILGQGPKLLIQFQNNGVVDDSQLPKDRFSAERLKGVDSTLKIQPAKLEDSAVYLCASSSVRGGSGNTIYFGEGSWLTVV.

CDR3 sequence: CAISCESTGELFF. In nucleotides, the CDR3 is TGTGCCATCAGCTGTGAGTCAACCGGGGAGCTGTTTTTT. The rearrangement links TRBV2 to TRBJ2-2; D is ambiguous. This CDR3 region has 13 residues. Germline loops: CDR1 SNHLY, CDR2 FYNNEI. Trimming pared 10 bases from V and 5 bases from J, leaving 14 bases between. Together with reference TRBV2 and TRBJ2-2, the CDR3 gives the full variable domain: EPEVTQTPSHQVTQMGQEVILRCVPISNHLYFYWYRQILGQKVEFLVSFYNNEISEKSEIFDDQFSVERPDGSNFTLKIRSTKLEDSAMYFCAISCESTGELFFGEGSRLTVL.

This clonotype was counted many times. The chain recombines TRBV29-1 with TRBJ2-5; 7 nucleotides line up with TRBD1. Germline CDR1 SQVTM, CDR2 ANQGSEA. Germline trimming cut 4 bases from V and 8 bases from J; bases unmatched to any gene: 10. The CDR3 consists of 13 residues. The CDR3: CSVALTGKGTQYF. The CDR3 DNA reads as TGCAGCGTTGCCCTGACAGGGAAAGGTACCCAGTACTTC.